Detailed here is one TCR beta chain. Other DNA sequences from this sample encode an identical CDR3 as well. Sequencing was performed with immunoSEQ multiplex PCR; in TCRdb, only in-frame clones are kept and a portion is missing. The table has about 2 million clones, over 85% seen once. Naive CD8 populations comprised CD45RO-negative cells positively selected for CCR7, excluding terminally differentiated effector memory CD45RA+ cells. CDR1 and CDR2 (germline): SGHTA, FQGNSA. The CDR3 is 15 residues long. V shed 0 bases, J shed 0 bases, and the junction held 2 bases outside the gene matches. This entry belongs to a study of shared clonotypes between healthy human individuals.

Sequenced sample: naive CD8+ T cells sorted from blood. The V gene is TRBV7-2, the J gene TRBJ2-7, with 7 bases lining up with TRBD2. This clonotype originated in a man younger than 35 in good health. The DNA for the CDR3 is TGTGCCAGCAGCTTAGCGGGCGGGAGCTCCTACGAGCAGTACTTC. Its translation is CASSLAGGSSYEQYF.